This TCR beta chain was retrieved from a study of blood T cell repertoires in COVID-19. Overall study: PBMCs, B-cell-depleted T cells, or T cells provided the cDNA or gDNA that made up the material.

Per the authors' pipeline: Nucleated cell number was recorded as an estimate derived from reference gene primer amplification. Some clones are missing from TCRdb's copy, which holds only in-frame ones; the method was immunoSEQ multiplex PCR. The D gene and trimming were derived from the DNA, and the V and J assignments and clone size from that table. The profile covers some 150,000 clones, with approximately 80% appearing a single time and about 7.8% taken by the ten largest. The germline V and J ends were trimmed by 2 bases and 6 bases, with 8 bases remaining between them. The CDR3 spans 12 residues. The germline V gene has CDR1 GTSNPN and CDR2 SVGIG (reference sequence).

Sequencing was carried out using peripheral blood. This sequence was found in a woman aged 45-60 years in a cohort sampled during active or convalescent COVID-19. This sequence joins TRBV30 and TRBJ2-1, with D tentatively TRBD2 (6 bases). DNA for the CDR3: TGTGCCTGGAGTACCGGGGGCAATGAGCAGTTCTTC. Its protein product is CAWSTGGNEQFF. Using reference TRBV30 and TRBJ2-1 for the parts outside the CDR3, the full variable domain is SQTIHQWPATLVQPVGSPLSLECTVEGTSNPNLYWYRQAAGRGLQLLFYSVGIGQISSEVPQNLSASRPQDRQFILSSKKLLLSDSGFYLCAWSTGGNEQFFGPGTRLTVL.